This T cell receptor beta chain stems from a study of T cell responses to AZD1222 COVID-19 vaccine. Both about-4-week and about-12-week second-dose recipients were combined. For this clone: Its antigen is unidentified.

TCRdb keeps only in-frame clones here, not all; method: immunoSEQ multiplex PCR. The data show 110,000 to 150,000 clones, 80% to 95% seen once. Study outcomes and limitations: White British donors predominated, females outnumbered males, and clonal diversity was possibly underestimated. None of the repertoires were sampled until the peak T cell response had passed.

The sequencing used peripheral blood, collected 28 days after the second AZD1222 dose. This sequence originates from an adult who received the AZD1222 COVID-19 vaccine.

The CDR3 DNA is TGTGCCAGCAGCCCAGGACCCGTCACAGATACGCAGTATTTT. Residues: CASSPGPVTDTQYF. The chain couples TRBV3-1 (or the pseudogene TRBV3-2) to TRBJ2-3; D remains unclear. This CDR3 contains 14 residues. V was shortened by 4 bases and J by 2 bases, with 10 bases between the two germline ends. Germline assignment: CDR1 LGHDT and CDR2 YNNKEL (reference sequence).